The next 5 T cell receptor beta chains were all read from a single sample in a study of blood T cell repertoires in COVID-19. Using immunoSEQ multiplex PCR, the repertoire was profiled, and TCRdb retains in-frame clones only, with some absent. The data hold fewer than 500,000 clones, with around 87% observed a single time. The sample comprised PBMCs or T cells enriched from blood (not recorded which). These receptors came from a young woman who had recovered from COVID-19.

The gene calls are TRBV15 and TRBJ2-2; the match to TRBD2 covers 11 bases. Germline CDR1 and CDR2: LNHNV and YYDKDF (reference sequence). The CDR3 contains 17 residues. The V segment lost 2 bases and the J segment 5 bases; nucleotides outside the gene matches: 7. This CDR3 is CATSRMPLAGVTGELFF. For the CDR3, the DNA is TGTGCCACCAGCAGAATGCCACTAGCGGGGGTTACCGGGGAGCTGTTTTTT.

This clone was found once. The rearrangement uses TRBV5-6 and TRBJ2-7; D call uncertain. This CDR3 is built from 18 residues. Germline assignment: CDR1 SGHDT and CDR2 YYEEEE. V lost 3 bases and J 2 bases, leaving 24 bases between the germline ends. The CDR3 DNA follows: TGTGCCAGCAGCTCCCGAGTCTCCCGCCCGTATCCCCCCTACGAGCAGTACTTC. This gives the protein CASSSRVSRPYPPYEQYF. Based on the CDR3 plus reference TRBV5-6 and TRBJ2-7, the full variable domain is DAGVTQSPTHLIKTRGQQVTLRCSPKSGHDTVSWYQQALGQGPQFIFQYYEEEERQRGNFPDRFSGHQFPNYSSELNVNALLLGDSALYLCASSSRVSRPYPPYEQYFGPGTRLTVT.

The CDR3 here is CATSELGGDYNEQFF. The CDR3 DNA reads as TGTGCCACCAGTGAACTGGGTGGAGACTACAATGAGCAGTTCTTC. The chain recombines TRBV24-1 with TRBJ2-1; D unresolved. V was trimmed by 4 bases and J by 3 bases, leaving 12 bases between them. Germline assignment: CDR1 KGHDR and CDR2 SFDVKD. This CDR3 spans 15 amino acids.

The chain combines TRBV29-1 with TRBJ1-2; D might be TRBD1 (5 bases). Germline CDR1 reads SQVTM; CDR2 reads ANQGSEA. The CDR3 covers 12 residues. Trimming left V 2 bases short and J 7 bases short, with 11 bases between. The CDR3 bases are TGCAGCGTTGAATCTCGGCAGGGTGGCTACACCTTC. This encodes CSVESRQGGYTF.

A single count supports this clone. The CDR3 region is CASKRGSSGDEQFF. DNA for the CDR3: TGCGCCAGCAAACGGGGGTCCTCGGGGGATGAGCAGTTCTTC. This chain links TRBV5-1 with TRBJ2-1; the D gene is possibly TRBD2 (6 bases). The CDR3 runs 14 residues. Germline values: CDR1 SGHRS, CDR2 YFSETQ. Trimming removed 6 bases from V and 8 bases from J, with 18 bases in between.